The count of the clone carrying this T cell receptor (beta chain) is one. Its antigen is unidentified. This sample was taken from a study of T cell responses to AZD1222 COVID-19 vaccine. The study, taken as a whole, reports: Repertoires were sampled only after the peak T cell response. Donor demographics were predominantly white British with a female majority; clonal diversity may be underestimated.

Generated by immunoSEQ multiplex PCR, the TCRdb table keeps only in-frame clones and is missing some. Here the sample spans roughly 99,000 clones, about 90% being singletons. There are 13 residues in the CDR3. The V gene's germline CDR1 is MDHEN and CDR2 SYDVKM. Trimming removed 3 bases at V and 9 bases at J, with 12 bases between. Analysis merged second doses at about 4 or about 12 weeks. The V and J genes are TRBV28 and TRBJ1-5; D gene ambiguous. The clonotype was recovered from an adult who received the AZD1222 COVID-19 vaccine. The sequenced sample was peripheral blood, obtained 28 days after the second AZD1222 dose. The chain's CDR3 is CASSLLPSWPQHF. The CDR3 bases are TGTGCCAGCAGTTTGTTGCCCTCCTGGCCCCAGCATTTT.